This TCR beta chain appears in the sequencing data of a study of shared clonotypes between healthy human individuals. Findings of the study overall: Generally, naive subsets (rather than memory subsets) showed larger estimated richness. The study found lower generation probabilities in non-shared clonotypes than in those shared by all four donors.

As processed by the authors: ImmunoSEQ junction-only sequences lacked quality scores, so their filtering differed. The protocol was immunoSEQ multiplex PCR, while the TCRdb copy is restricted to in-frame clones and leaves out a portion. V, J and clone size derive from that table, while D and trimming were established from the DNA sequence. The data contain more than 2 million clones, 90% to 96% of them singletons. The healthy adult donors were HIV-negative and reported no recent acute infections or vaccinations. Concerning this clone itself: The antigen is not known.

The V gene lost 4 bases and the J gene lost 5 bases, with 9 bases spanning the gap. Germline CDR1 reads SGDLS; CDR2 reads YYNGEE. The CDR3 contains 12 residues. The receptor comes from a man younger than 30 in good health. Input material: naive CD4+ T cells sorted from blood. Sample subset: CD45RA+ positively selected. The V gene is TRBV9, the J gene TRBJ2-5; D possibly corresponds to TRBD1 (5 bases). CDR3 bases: TGTGCCAGCAGCAGGGGTTGGGAGACCCAGTACTTC. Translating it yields CASSRGWETQYF. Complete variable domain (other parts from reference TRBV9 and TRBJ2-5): DSGVTQTPKHLITATGQRVTLRCSPRSGDLSVYWYQQSLDQGLQFLIQYYNGEERAKGNILERFSAQQFPDLHSELNLSSLELGDSALYFCASSRGWETQYFGPGTRLLVL.